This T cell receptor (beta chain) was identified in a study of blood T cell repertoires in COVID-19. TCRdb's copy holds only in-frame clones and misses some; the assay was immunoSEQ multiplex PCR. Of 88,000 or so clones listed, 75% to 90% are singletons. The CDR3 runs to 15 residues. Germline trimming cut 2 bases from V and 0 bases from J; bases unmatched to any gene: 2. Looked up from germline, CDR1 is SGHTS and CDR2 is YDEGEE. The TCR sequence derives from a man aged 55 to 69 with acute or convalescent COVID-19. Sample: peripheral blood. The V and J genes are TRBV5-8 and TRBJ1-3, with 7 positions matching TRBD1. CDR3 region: CASSFGQASGNTIYF. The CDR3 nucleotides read TGTGCCAGCAGCTTCGGACAGGCCTCTGGAAACACCATATATTTT.